Reported below is one T cell receptor (beta chain). The antigen is unknown. This PCR relied on a set of 60 Vbeta primers and 13 Jbeta primers. The data were produced by immunoSEQ multiplex PCR, yet TCRdb's version contains in-frame clones alone and is incomplete. In the table there are approximately 140,000 clones, around 75% of which are singletons. The sample belongs to a study of cytomegalovirus exposure and HLA in healthy donors. The J segment lost 4 bases and the V segment lost 7 bases, leaving 8 bases of the junction unmatched. The CDR3 runs to 14 residues. Germline CDR1 reads SNHLY; CDR2 reads FYNNEI. General study results and limits: The authors listed 150 to 200 TCR beta chains as cytomegalovirus-associated. High sensitivity and specificity were reportedly achieved when the classifier diagnosed cytomegalovirus status.

The clonotype comes from a female donor in good health and CMV-seronegative. Sequenced: PBMCs. The chain links TRBV2 to TRBJ2-7; 9 bases map to TRBD1. CDR3 nucleotide sequence: TGTGCCAGCACGAAGGGACAGGGATTGTACGAGCAGTACTTC. Its protein is CASTKGQGLYEQYF.